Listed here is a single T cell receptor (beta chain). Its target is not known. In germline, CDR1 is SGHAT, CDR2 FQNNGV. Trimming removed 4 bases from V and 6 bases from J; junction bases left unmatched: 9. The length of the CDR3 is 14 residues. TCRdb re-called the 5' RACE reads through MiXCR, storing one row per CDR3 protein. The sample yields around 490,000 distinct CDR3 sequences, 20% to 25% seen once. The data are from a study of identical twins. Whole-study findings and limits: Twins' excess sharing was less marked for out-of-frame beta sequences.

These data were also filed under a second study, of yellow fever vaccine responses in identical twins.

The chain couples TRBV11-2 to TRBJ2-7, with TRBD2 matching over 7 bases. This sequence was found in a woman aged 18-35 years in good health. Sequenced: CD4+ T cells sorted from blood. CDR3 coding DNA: TGTGCCAGCAGCTCGCTAGCGGTACTGGGCGAGCAGTACTTC. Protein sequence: CASSSLAVLGEQYF. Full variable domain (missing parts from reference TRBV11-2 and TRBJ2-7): EAGVAQSPRYKIIEKRQSVAFWCNPISGHATLYWYQQILGQGPKLLIQFQNNGVVDDSQLPKDRFSAERLKGVDSTLKIQPAKLEDSAVYLCASSSLAVLGEQYFGPGTRLTVT.